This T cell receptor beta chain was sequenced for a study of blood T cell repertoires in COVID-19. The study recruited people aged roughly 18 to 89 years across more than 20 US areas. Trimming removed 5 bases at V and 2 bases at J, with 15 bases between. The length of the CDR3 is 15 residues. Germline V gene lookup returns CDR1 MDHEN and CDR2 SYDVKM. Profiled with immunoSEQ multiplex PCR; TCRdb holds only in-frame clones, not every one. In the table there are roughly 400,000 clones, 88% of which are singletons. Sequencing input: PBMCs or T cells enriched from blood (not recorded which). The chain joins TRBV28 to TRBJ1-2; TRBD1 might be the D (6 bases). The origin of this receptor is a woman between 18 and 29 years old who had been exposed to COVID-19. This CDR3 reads CASSTRDTLNYGYTF. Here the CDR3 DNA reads TGTGCCAGCAGTACCCGGGACACCCTAAACTATGGCTACACCTTC.